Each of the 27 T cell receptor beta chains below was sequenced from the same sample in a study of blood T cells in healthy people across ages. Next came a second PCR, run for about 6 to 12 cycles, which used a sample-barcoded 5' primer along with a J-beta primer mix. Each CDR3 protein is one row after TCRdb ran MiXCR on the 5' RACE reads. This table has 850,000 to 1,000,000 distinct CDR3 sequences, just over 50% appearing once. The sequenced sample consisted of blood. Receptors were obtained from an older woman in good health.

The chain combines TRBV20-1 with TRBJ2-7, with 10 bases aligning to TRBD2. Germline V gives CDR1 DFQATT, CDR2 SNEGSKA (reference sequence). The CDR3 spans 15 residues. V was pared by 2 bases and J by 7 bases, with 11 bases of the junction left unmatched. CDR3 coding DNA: TGCAGTGCTAGAACTTCAGCTAGCGGGAGTCGAGAGCAGTACTTC. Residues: CSARTSASGSREQYF.

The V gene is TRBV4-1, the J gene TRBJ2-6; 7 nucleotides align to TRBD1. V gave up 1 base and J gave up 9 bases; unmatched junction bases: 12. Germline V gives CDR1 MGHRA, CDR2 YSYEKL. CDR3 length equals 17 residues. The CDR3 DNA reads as TGCGCCAGCAGCCAAGGGTCGACAGGGCTGACCTTCAACGTCCTGACTTTC. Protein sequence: CASSQGSTGLTFNVLTF.

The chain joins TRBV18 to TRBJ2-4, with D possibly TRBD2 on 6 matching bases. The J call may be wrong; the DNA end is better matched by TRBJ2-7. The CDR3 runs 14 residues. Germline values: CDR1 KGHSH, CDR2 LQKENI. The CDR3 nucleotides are TGTGCCAGCTCACCAATCCGGGGGTCCTACGAGCAGTACTTC. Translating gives CASSPIRGSYEQYF.

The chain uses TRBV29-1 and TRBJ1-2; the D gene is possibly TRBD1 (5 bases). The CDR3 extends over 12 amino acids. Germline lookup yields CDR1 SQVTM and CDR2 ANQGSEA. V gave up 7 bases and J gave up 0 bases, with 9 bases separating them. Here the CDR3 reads CSGVGANYGYTF. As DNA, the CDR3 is TGCAGCGGGGTGGGGGCTAACTATGGCTACACCTTC.

CDR3 nucleotides: TGTGCCAGCAGTTTCGTAGCGGGAGGGCCGAAGGGGCGGGCCAACGTCCTGACTTTC. It yields the protein CASSFVAGGPKGRANVLTF. The chain combines TRBV27 with TRBJ2-6; 11 bases fit TRBD2. From germline, CDR1 is MNHEY and CDR2 SMNVEV (reference sequence). This CDR3 region has 19 residues. V gave up 3 bases and J gave up 5 bases; unmatched junction bases: 12. Filled out from reference TRBV27 and TRBJ2-6, the complete variable domain reads EAQVTQNPRYLITVTGKKLTVTCSQNMNHEYMSWYRQDPGLGLRQIYYSMNVEVTDKGDVPEGYKVSRKEKRNFPLILESPSPNQTSLYFCASSFVAGGPKGRANVLTFGAGSRLTVL.

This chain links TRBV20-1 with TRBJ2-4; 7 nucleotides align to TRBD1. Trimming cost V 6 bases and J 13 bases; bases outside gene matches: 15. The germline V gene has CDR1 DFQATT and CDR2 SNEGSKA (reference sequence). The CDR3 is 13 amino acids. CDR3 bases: TGCAGTGCCCTTAGGACAGGAGGCTGGGAGCAGTACTTC. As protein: CSALRTGGWEQYF.

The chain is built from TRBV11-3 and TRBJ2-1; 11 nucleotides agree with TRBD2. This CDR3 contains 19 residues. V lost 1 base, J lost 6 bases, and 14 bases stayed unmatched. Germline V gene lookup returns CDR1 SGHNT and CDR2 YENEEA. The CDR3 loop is CASSLGLPWGSGRGNEQFF. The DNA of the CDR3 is TGTGCCAGCAGCTTAGGACTACCCTGGGGTAGCGGGAGGGGCAATGAGCAGTTCTTC.

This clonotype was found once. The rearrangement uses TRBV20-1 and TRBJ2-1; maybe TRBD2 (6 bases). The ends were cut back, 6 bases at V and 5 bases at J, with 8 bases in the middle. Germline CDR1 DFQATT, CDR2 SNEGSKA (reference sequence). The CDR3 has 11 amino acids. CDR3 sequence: CSAGLHNEQFF. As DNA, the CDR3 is TGCAGTGCGGGACTCCACAATGAGCAGTTCTTC.

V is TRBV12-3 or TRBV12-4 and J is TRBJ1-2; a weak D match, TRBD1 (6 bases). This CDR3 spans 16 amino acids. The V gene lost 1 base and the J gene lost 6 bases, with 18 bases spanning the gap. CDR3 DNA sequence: TGTGCCAGCAGTTTAGTTCCCCAGGGACAAACGGATGGCTACACCTTC. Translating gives CASSLVPQGQTDGYTF.

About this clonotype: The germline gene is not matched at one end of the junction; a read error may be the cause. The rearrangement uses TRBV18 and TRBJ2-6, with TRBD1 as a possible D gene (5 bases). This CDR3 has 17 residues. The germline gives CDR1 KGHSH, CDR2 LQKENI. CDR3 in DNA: TGTGCCAGCTCACCACGGACCGCGAGCTCTGGGGCCAACGCCCTGACTTTC. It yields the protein CASSPRTASSGANALTF.

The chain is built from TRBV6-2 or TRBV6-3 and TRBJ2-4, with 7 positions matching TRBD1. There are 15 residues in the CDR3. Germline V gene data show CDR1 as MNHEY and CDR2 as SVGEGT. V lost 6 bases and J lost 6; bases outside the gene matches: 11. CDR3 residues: CASSQGDSQINIQYF. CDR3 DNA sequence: TGTGCCAGCAGCCAAGGGGACAGTCAAATAAACATTCAGTACTTC.

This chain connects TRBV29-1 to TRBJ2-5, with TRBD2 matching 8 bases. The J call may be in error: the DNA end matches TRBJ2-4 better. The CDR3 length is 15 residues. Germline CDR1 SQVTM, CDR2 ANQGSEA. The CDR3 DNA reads TGCAGCGTTGAAGCGGGGGGGCTAGTCAAAAACATTCAGTACTTC. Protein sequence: CSVEAGGLVKNIQYF.

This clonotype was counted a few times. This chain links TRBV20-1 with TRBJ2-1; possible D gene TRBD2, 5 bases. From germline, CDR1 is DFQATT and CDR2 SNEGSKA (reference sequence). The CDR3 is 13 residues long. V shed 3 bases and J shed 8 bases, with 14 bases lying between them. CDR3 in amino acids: CSASQFGVDEQFF. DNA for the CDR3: TGCAGTGCTAGCCAATTCGGGGTTGATGAGCAGTTCTTC.

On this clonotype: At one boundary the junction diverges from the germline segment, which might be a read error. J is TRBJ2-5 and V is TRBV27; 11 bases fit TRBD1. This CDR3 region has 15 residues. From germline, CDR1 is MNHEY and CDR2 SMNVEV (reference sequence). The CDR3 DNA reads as TGTGCCAGCAGCTTATCCGGGACAGGGGGAGAGACCCAGTACTTC. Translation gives CASSLSGTGGETQYF.

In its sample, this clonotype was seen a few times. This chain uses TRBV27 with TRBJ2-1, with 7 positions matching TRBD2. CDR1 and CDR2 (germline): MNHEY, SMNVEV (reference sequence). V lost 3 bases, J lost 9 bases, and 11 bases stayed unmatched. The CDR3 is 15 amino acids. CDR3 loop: CASSFLGEGIAEQFF. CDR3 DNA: TGTGCCAGCAGTTTCTTGGGGGAGGGAATAGCTGAGCAGTTCTTC.

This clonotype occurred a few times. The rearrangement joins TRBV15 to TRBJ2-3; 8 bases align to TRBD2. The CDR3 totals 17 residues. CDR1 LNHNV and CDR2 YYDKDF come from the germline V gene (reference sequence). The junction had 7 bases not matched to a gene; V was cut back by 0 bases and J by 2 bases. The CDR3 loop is CATSRDGTGGPTDTQYF. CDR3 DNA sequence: TGTGCCACCAGCAGAGATGGAACGGGAGGGCCCACAGATACGCAGTATTTT.

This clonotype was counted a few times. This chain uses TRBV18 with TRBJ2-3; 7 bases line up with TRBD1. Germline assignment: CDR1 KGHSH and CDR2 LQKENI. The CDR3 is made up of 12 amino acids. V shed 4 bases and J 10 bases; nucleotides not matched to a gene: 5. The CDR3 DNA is TGTGCCAGCTCACAATACAGGGGTCCGCAGTATTTT. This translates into CASSQYRGPQYF.

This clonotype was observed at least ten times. CDR3 amino acids: CASRRMGHLSYEQYF. The CDR3 coding sequence is TGTGCCAGCAGGCGGATGGGACACCTCTCCTACGAGCAGTACTTC. V is TRBV12-3 or TRBV12-4 and J is TRBJ2-7, with a tentative D call TRBD1 (6 bases). V gave up 6 bases and J gave up 0 bases, with 15 bases separating them. The CDR3 extends over 15 amino acids.

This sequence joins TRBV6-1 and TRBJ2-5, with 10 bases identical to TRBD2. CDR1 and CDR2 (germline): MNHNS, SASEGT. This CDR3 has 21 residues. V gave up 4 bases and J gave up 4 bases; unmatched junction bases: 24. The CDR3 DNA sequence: TGTGCCAGCAGTGTTGTCCCTACAGGGCTGGCTAGCGGGAGCCGGTTAGAGACCCAGTACTTC. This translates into CASSVVPTGLASGSRLETQYF.

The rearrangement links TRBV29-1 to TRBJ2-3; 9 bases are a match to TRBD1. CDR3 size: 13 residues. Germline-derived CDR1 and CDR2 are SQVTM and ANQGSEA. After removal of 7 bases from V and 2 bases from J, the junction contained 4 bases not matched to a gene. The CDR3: CSATGGNTDTQYF. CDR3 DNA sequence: TGCAGCGCGACAGGGGGAAACACAGATACGCAGTATTTT.

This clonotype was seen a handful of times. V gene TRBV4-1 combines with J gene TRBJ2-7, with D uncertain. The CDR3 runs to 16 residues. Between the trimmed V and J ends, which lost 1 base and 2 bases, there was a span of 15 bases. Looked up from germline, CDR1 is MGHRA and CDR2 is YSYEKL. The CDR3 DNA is TGCGCCAGCAGCCAAGGGATCACTCAGACGACCTACGAGCAGTACTTC. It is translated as CASSQGITQTTYEQYF.

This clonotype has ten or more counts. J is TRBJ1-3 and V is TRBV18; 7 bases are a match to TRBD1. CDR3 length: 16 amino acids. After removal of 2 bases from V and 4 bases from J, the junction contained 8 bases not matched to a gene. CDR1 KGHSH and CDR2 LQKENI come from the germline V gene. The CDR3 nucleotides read TGTGCCAGCTCACCAACAACAGGGGATACGGGAAACACCATATATTTT. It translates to CASSPTTGDTGNTIYF. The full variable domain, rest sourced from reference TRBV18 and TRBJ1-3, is NAGVMQNPRHLVRRRGQEARLRCSPMKGHSHVYWYRQLPEEGLKFMVYLQKENIIDESGMPKERFSAEFPKEGPSILRIQQVVRGDSAAYFCASSPTTGDTGNTIYFGEGSWLTVV.

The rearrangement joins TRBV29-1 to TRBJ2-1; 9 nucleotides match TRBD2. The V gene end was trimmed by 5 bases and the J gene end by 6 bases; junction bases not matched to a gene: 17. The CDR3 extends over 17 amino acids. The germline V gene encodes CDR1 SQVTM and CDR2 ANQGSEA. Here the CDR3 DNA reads TGCAGCGTTCAAGCTTCAGGTTGGCGGGAGGGCCGCAATGAGCAGTTCTTC. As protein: CSVQASGWREGRNEQFF.

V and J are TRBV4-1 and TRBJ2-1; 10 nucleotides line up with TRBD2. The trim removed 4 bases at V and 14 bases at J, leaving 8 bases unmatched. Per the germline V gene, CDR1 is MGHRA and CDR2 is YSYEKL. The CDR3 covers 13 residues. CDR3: CASSLVGLAGEFF. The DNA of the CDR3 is TGCGCCAGCAGCCTAGTTGGCCTAGCGGGAGAGTTCTTC.

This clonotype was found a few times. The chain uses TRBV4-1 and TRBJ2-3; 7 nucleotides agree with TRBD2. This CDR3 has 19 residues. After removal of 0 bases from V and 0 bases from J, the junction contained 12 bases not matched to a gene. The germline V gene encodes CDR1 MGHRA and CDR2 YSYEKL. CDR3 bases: TGCGCCAGCAGCCAAGATCCGCCCCCTGGGGAGGGGAGCACAGATACGCAGTATTTT. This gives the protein CASSQDPPPGEGSTDTQYF.

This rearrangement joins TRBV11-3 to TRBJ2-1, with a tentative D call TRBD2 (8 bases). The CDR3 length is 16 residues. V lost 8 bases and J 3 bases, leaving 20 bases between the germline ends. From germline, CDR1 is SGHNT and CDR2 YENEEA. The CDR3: CASAPRGSGSYNEQFF. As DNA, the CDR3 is TGTGCCAGCGCTCCCAGGGGGAGCGGGAGCTACAATGAGCAGTTCTTC.

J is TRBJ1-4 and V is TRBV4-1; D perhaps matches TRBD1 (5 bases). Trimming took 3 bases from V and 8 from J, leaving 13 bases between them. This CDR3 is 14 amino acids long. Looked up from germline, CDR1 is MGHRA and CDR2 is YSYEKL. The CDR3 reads CASSQSVWGEKLFF. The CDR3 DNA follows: TGCGCCAGCAGCCAGTCAGTGTGGGGCGAAAAACTGTTTTTT.